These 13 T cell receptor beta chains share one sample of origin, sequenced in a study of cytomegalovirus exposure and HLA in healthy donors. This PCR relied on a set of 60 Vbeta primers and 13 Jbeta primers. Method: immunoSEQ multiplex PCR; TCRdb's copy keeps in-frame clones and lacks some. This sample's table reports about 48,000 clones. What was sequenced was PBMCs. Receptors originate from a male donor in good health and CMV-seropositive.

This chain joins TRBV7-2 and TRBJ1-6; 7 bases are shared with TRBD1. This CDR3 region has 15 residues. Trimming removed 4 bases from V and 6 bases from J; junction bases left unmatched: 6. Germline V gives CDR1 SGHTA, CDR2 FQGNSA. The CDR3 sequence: CASSSQGVGNSPLHF. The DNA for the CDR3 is TGTGCCAGCAGCTCGCAGGGGGTCGGTAATTCACCCCTCCACTTT.

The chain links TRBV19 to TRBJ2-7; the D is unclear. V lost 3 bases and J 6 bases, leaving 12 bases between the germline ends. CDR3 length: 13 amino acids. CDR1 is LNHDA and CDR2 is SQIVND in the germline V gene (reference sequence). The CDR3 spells CASSIQAFLEQYF. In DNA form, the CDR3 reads TGTGCCAGTAGTATTCAAGCATTCCTCGAGCAGTACTTC. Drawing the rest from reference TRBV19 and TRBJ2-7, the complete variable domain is DGGITQSPKYLFRKEGQNVTLSCEQNLNHDAMYWYRQDPGQGLRLIYYSQIVNDFQKGDIAEGYSVSREKKESFPLTVTSAQKNPTAFYLCASSIQAFLEQYFGPGTRLTVT.

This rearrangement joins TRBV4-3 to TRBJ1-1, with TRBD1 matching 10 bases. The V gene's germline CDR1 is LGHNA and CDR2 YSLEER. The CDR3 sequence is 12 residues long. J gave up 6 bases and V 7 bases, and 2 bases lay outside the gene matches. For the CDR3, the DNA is TGCGCCAGCACTGGACAGGGGGCTGAAGCTTTCTTT. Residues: CASTGQGAEAFF.

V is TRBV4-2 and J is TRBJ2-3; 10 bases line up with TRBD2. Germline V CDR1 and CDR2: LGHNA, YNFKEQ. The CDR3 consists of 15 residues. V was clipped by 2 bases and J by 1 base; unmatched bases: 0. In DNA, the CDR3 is TGTGCCAGCAGCCAACTAGCGGGGGGCACAGATACGCAGTATTTT. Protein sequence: CASSQLAGGTDTQYF.

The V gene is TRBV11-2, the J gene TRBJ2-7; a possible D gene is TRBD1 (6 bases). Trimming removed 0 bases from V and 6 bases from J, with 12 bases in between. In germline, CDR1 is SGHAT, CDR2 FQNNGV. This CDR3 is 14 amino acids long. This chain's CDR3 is CASSLDLSRGEQYF. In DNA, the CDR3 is TGTGCCAGCAGCTTAGATCTAAGCAGGGGCGAGCAGTACTTC.

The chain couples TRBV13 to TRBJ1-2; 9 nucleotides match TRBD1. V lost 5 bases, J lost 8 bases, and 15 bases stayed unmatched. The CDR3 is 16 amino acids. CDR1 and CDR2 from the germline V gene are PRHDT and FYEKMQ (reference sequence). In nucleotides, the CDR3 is TGTGCCAGCAGCCCGTTAACCGGGACAGGGCTAGGGGGCTACACCTTC. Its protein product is CASSPLTGTGLGGYTF.

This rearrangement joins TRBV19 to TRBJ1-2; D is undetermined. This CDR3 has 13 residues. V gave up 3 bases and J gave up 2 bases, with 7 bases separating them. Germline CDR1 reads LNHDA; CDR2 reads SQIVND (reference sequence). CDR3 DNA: TGTGCCAGTAGTATCAACAGCAACTATGGCTACACCTTC. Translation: CASSINSNYGYTF.

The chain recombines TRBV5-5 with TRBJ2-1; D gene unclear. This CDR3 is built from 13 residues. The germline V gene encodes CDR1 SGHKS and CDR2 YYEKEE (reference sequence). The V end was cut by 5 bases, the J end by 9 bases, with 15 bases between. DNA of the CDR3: TGTGCCAGCAGGCTTCAAGAGTCCGCTGAGCAGTTCTTC. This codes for CASRLQESAEQFF.

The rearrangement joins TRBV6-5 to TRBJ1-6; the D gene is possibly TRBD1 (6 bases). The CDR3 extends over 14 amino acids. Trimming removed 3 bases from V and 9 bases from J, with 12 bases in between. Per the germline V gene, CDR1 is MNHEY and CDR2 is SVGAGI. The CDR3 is CASSYEGVGSPLHF. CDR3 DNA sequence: TGTGCCAGCAGTTATGAGGGGGTGGGTTCACCCCTCCACTTT.

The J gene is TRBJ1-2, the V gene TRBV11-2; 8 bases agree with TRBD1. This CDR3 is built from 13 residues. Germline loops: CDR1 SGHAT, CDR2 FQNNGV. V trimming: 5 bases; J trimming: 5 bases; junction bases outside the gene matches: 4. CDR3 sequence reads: CASSGTGPYGYTF. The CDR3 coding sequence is TGTGCCAGCAGCGGGACAGGACCGTATGGCTACACCTTC.

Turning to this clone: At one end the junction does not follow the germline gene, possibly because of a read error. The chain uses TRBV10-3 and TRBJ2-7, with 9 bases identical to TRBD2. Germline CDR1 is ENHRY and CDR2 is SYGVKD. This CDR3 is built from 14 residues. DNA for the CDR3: TGTGCCATCAGTGAAGGGACTAGCTCCCACGAGCAGTACTTC. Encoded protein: CAISEGTSSHEQYF.

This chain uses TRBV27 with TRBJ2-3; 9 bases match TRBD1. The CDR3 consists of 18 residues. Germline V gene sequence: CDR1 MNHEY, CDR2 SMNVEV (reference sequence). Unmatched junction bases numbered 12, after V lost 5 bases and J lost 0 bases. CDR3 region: CASSLTLWTGVSTDTQYF. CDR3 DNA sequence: TGTGCCAGCAGTCTGACCCTATGGACAGGGGTGAGCACAGATACGCAGTATTTT.

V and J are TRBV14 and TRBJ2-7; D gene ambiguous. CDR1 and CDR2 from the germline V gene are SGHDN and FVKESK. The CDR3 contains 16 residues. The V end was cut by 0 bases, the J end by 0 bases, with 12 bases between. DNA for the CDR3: TGTGCCAGCAGCCAAGATTGGGCGAGATACTCCTACGAGCAGTACTTC. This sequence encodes CASSQDWARYSYEQYF. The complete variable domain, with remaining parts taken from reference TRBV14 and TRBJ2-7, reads EAGVTQFPSHSVIEKGQTVTLRCDPISGHDNLYWYRRVMGKEIKFLLHFVKESKQDESGMPNNRFLAERTGGTYSTLKVQPAELEDSGVYFCASSQDWARYSYEQYFGPGTRLTVT.